The 12 T cell receptor beta chains listed next were all sequenced from one sample in a study of PD-1 blockade in classical Hodgkin lymphoma. Measured with immunoSEQ multiplex PCR; TCRdb has only the in-frame clones, and not every one. The profile shows under 110,000 clones, more than 85% of them singletons. Every patient relapsed after autologous stem cell transplantation, and brentuximab vedotin exposure varied. Specimen: peripheral blood mononuclear cells (PBMCs), collected before the second cycle of nivolumab. These receptors were taken from a human donor with classical Hodgkin lymphoma.

The genes are TRBV28 and TRBJ2-7, with D perhaps matching TRBD1 or TRBD2 (5 bases each). The germline V and J ends were trimmed by 3 bases and 3 bases, with 12 bases remaining between them. The CDR3 spans 14 residues. The germline CDR1 and CDR2 sequences are MDHEN and SYDVKM. The CDR3 reads CASSFQGDNYEQYF. The DNA of the CDR3 is TGTGCCAGCAGTTTTCAGGGAGACAACTACGAGCAGTACTTC. Based on the CDR3 plus reference TRBV28 and TRBJ2-7, the full variable domain is DVKVTQSSRYLVKRTGEKVFLECVQDMDHENMFWYRQDPGLGLRLIYFSYDVKMKEKGDIPEGYSVSREKKERFSLILESASTNQTSMYLCASSFQGDNYEQYFGPGTRLTVT.

The rearrangement links TRBV5-1 to TRBJ2-3; D might be TRBD1 (5 bases). This CDR3 spans 13 amino acids. Germline V CDR1 and CDR2: SGHRS, YFSETQ. The V end lost 4 bases, the J end lost 4 bases, and 10 bases lay between the germline ends. The CDR3 region has the DNA TGCGCCAGCAGCCAGGGAACGTCAGATACGCAGTATTTT. The encoded protein is CASSQGTSDTQYF.

The chain uses TRBV28 and TRBJ1-4; D gene ambiguous. This CDR3 contains 15 residues. Trimming cost V 7 bases and J 5 bases, with 17 bases left between them. From germline, CDR1 is MDHEN and CDR2 SYDVKM. The DNA of the CDR3 is TGTGCCAGCAATCCCGATTACGGTGGAAATGAAAAACTGTTTTTT. Residues: CASNPDYGGNEKLFF.

This clone was seen a single time. The chain joins TRBV10-1 to TRBJ2-7; tentatively, D is TRBD1 (5 bases). The CDR3 contains 14 residues. The V gene's germline CDR1 is WNHNN and CDR2 SYGVQD (reference sequence). Trimming took off 3 bases at V and 5 bases at J, with 14 bases between the two ends. DNA for the CDR3: TGCGCCAGCAGTGAAAGTGCAGGGTATGACGAGCAGTACTTC. It specifies CASSESAGYDEQYF.

The V and J genes are TRBV29-1 and TRBJ2-7, with D hard to call. CDR1 SQVTM and CDR2 ANQGSEA come from the germline V gene. V was trimmed by 6 bases and J by 1 base, leaving 4 bases between them. The CDR3 is 10 amino acids. The CDR3 spells CSVLSYEQYF. In DNA, the CDR3 is TGCAGCGTACTTTCCTACGAGCAGTACTTC.

The V gene is TRBV7-9, the J gene TRBJ1-1; D may be TRBD1 (6 bases). The CDR3 is 14 amino acids. Germline V gene lookup returns CDR1 SEHNR and CDR2 FQNEAQ (reference sequence). Trimming removed 2 bases at V and 1 base at J, with 8 bases between. The CDR3 sequence is CASSLPGQNTEAFF. The CDR3 coding sequence is TGTGCCAGCAGCTTACCGGGACAGAACACTGAAGCTTTCTTT.

This chain uses TRBV4-3 with TRBJ2-4; D might be TRBD1 or TRBD2, each matching 5 bases. Trimming cost V 5 bases and J 5 bases, with 10 bases left between them. Germline loops: CDR1 LGHNA, CDR2 YSLEER. This CDR3 contains 13 residues. The CDR3 region is CASSNRDENIQYF. CDR3 nucleotide sequence: TGCGCCAGCAGCAACCGGGACGAAAACATTCAGTACTTC.

The table lists this clone with a few counts. The gene calls are TRBV30 and TRBJ2-7; D uncertain. Germline V gene data show CDR1 as GTSNPN and CDR2 as SVGIG (reference sequence). Trimming took off 2 bases at V and 1 base at J, with 9 bases between the two ends. The CDR3 is 13 residues long. CDR3 region: CAWSTGLSYEQYF. CDR3 in DNA: TGTGCCTGGAGTACGGGTCTTTCCTACGAGCAGTACTTC. The whole variable domain, remainder taken from reference TRBV30 and TRBJ2-7, is SQTIHQWPATLVQPVGSPLSLECTVEGTSNPNLYWYRQAAGRGLQLLFYSVGIGQISSEVPQNLSASRPQDRQFILSSKKLLLSDSGFYLCAWSTGLSYEQYFGPGTRLTVT.

The chain couples TRBV10-3 to TRBJ2-3, with D hard to call. V lost 5 bases and J lost 5, with 8 bases in between. The CDR3 runs 12 residues. Germline values: CDR1 ENHRY, CDR2 SYGVKD. The CDR3 is CAISYKEDTQYF. For the CDR3, the DNA is TGTGCCATCAGTTACAAGGAAGATACGCAGTATTTT.

The rearrangement uses TRBV6-1 and TRBJ2-2; D is possibly TRBD1 (5 bases). CDR1 MNHNS and CDR2 SASEGT come from the germline V gene. Deletions cut 3 bases from V and 0 bases from J, with 11 bases between. This CDR3 is 16 amino acids long. The CDR3 nucleotides are TGTGCCAGCAGTGAGACAGCCCTCGCGAACACCGGGGAGCTGTTTTTT. Its protein product is CASSETALANTGELFF.

The rearrangement uses TRBV29-1 and TRBJ1-2, with D possibly matching TRBD1 (5 bases). V was clipped by 6 bases and J by 0 bases, with 8 bases between them. This CDR3 is built from 12 residues. Germline CDR1 SQVTM, CDR2 ANQGSEA. The CDR3 loop is CSVGTSNYGYTF. The CDR3 DNA sequence: TGCAGCGTCGGGACTTCTAACTATGGCTACACCTTC.

The chain carries TRBV7-9 and TRBJ2-1; no reliable D call. The V end lost 5 bases, the J end lost 2 bases, and 7 bases lay between the germline ends. Germline values: CDR1 SEHNR, CDR2 FQNEAQ (reference sequence). The CDR3 consists of 13 residues. The DNA for the CDR3 is TGTGCCAGCAGCACCATTCCCTACAATGAGCAGTTCTTC. Translating gives CASSTIPYNEQFF. Full variable domain (missing parts from reference TRBV7-9 and TRBJ2-1): DTGVSQNPRHKITKRGQNVTFRCDPISEHNRLYWYRQTLGQGPEFLTYFQNEAQLEKSRLLSDRFSAERPKGSFSTLEIQRTEQGDSAMYLCASSTIPYNEQFFGPGTRLTVL.